The 17 T cell receptor beta chains given below trace back to one sample, sequenced in a study of blood T cell repertoires in COVID-19. The protocol was immunoSEQ multiplex PCR, while the TCRdb copy is restricted to in-frame clones and leaves out a portion. This table holds about 220,000 clones, 80% found once. The sample was peripheral blood. The receptors originated from a woman aged 65 to 85 with acute or convalescent COVID-19.

The chain uses TRBV5-8 and TRBJ2-1; the D gene is possibly TRBD1 (5 bases). Trimming stripped 3 bases from V and 4 bases from J, with 17 bases between. Germline assignment: CDR1 SGHTS and CDR2 YDEGEE. CDR3 length equals 16 residues. The CDR3: CASSWALGRQYNEQFF. In DNA, the CDR3 is TGTGCCAGCAGCTGGGCCCTCGGACGACAGTACAATGAGCAGTTCTTC.

This rearrangement joins TRBV9 to TRBJ2-3, with TRBD2 identical over 8 bases. With 3 bases clipped from V and 4 bases from J, the junction kept 7 bases outside the gene matches. CDR1 SGDLS and CDR2 YYNGEE come from the germline V gene. There are 15 residues in the CDR3. CDR3 DNA sequence: TGTGCCAGCAGCGAGGGACTAGTTTCCGCAGATACGCAGTATTTT. It specifies CASSEGLVSADTQYF.

The chain joins TRBV19 to TRBJ2-7; TRBD2 agrees at 9 bases. Germline values: CDR1 LNHDA, CDR2 SQIVND (reference sequence). The CDR3 is made up of 15 amino acids. Unmatched junction bases numbered 8, after V lost 5 bases and J lost 3 bases. The CDR3 DNA is TGTGCCAGTAGTCTTACGGGACTAGCAATCTACGAGCAGTACTTC. It codes for CASSLTGLAIYEQYF.

This clone showed up just a few times. The chain is built from TRBV18 and TRBJ1-2, with 7 bases identical to TRBD1. CDR3 length equals 13 residues. Losses at the gene ends were 5 bases for V and 6 bases for J; bases not matched to a gene: 6. Germline loops: CDR1 KGHSH, CDR2 LQKENI. Written as DNA, the CDR3 is TGTGCCAGCTCAGGGCAGGGGGGCGATGGCTACACCTTC. Translating it yields CASSGQGGDGYTF.

The J gene is TRBJ1-2, the V gene TRBV10-3; D not resolved. V lost 0 bases and J lost 4, with 12 bases in between. CDR1 is ENHRY, CDR2 SYGVKD, per germline. The CDR3 is made up of 15 amino acids. The CDR3 coding sequence is TGTGCCATCAGTGAGTCAGTGCAGGAGGTCTATGGCTACACCTTC. It is translated as CAISESVQEVYGYTF.

This chain uses TRBV10-3 with TRBJ1-6; TRBD1 might be the D (5 bases). The CDR3 is 16 residues long. Germline values: CDR1 ENHRY, CDR2 SYGVKD. Trimming left V 3 bases short and J 5 bases short, with 14 bases between. CDR3 sequence reads: CAISDGAGRNNSPLHF. CDR3 in DNA: TGTGCCATCAGTGACGGGGCCGGGAGGAATAATTCACCCCTCCACTTT.

CDR3 region: CASSPPPEIDNEQFF. The CDR3 DNA follows: TGTGCCAGTAGTCCACCCCCGGAGATCGACAATGAGCAGTTCTTC. V and J are TRBV19 and TRBJ2-1; no firm D call. The ends were cut back, 5 bases at V and 5 bases at J, with 16 bases in the middle. Germline values: CDR1 LNHDA, CDR2 SQIVND (reference sequence). This CDR3 has 15 residues. Full variable domain (remainder filled in from reference TRBV19 and TRBJ2-1): DGGITQSPKYLFRKEGQNVTLSCEQNLNHDAMYWYRQDPGQGLRLIYYSQIVNDFQKGDIAEGYSVSREKKESFPLTVTSAQKNPTAFYLCASSPPPEIDNEQFFGPGTRLTVL.

J is TRBJ2-5 and V is TRBV5-6, with D possibly matching TRBD1 (6 bases). The germline V gene encodes CDR1 SGHDT and CDR2 YYEEEE. V was shortened by 1 base and J by 5 bases, with 12 bases between the two germline ends. This CDR3 is 14 amino acids long. The CDR3: CASSLKQGGETQYF. The CDR3 region has the DNA TGTGCCAGCAGCTTGAAACAGGGCGGGGAGACCCAGTACTTC.

In its sample, this clone was seen a few times. The chain recombines TRBV27 with TRBJ1-5, with D possibly being TRBD1 (5 bases). In germline, CDR1 is MNHEY, CDR2 SMNVEV (reference sequence). The V end lost 2 bases, the J end lost 3 bases, and 11 bases lay between the germline ends. There are 15 residues in the CDR3. Here the CDR3 reads CASSLRAGHNQPQHF. The CDR3, as DNA: TGTGCCAGCAGTTTAAGGGCAGGGCACAATCAGCCCCAGCATTTT.

The chain couples TRBV20-1 to TRBJ2-5, with TRBD2 as a possible D gene (5 bases). With 3 bases removed from V and 3 bases from J, the gap between germline ends came to 5 bases. Germline V gene sequence: CDR1 DFQATT, CDR2 SNEGSKA (reference sequence). The CDR3 loop spans 11 amino acids. CDR3 sequence: CSASGEETQYF. CDR3 nucleotide sequence: TGCAGTGCTAGCGGGGAAGAGACCCAGTACTTC.

This sequence joins TRBV10-3 and TRBJ1-1; 9 bases are shared with TRBD1. V lost 2 bases to trimming and J lost 3 bases; unmatched junction nucleotides: 1. CDR1 is ENHRY and CDR2 is SYGVKD in the germline V gene. The CDR3 consists of 14 residues. This CDR3 is CAISEGQGYTEAFF. CDR3 DNA: TGTGCCATCAGTGAGGGACAGGGGTACACTGAAGCTTTCTTT.

The chain combines TRBV5-1 with TRBJ1-6, with 8 bases that match TRBD1. J was trimmed by 7 bases and V by 6 bases; bases with no gene match: 3. The CDR3 is 13 residues long. Germline values: CDR1 SGHRS, CDR2 YFSETQ. This CDR3 is CASNDRGNSPLHF. CDR3 coding DNA: TGCGCCAGCAACGACAGGGGAAATTCACCCCTCCACTTT. The variable domain in full, completed from reference TRBV5-1 and TRBJ1-6, reads KAGVTQTPRYLIKTRGQQVTLSCSPISGHRSVSWYQQTPGQGLQFLFEYFSETQRNKGNFPGRFSGRQFSNSRSEMNVSTLELGDSALYLCASNDRGNSPLHFGNGTRLTVT.

This clone appeared a few times. CDR3 loop: CAGMGQENYGYTF. CDR3 DNA: TGTGCCGGTATGGGACAGGAGAACTATGGCTACACCTTC. The genes are TRBV30 and TRBJ1-2; 8 bases agree with TRBD1. The CDR3 totals 13 residues. CDR1 is GTSNPN and CDR2 is SVGIG in the germline V gene (reference sequence). Germline trimming cut 8 bases from V and 2 bases from J; bases unmatched to any gene: 7. Complete variable domain (other parts from reference TRBV30 and TRBJ1-2): SQTIHQWPATLVQPVGSPLSLECTVEGTSNPNLYWYRQAAGRGLQLLFYSVGIGQISSEVPQNLSASRPQDRQFILSSKKLLLSDSGFYLCAGMGQENYGYTFGSGTRLTVV.

V and J are TRBV5-1 and TRBJ2-3, with D possibly TRBD2 on 5 matching bases. With 0 bases removed from V and 4 bases from J, the gap between germline ends came to 12 bases. The CDR3 extends over 15 amino acids. Germline assignment: CDR1 SGHRS and CDR2 YFSETQ. This CDR3 is CASSLGRGGADTQYF. The CDR3 DNA is TGCGCCAGCAGCTTGGGCCGGGGTGGGGCAGATACGCAGTATTTT.

V gene TRBV7-9 combines with J gene TRBJ2-1; TRBD2 aligns across 13 bases. V lost 5 bases to trimming and J lost 5 bases; unmatched junction nucleotides: 9. The CDR3 length is 17 residues. Germline-derived CDR1 and CDR2 are SEHNR and FQNEAQ (reference sequence). The CDR3 nucleotides are TGTGCCAGCAGCCCAAGGACTAGCGGGGGAGTCGACAATGAGCAGTTCTTC. Translation: CASSPRTSGGVDNEQFF.

The J gene is TRBJ2-5, the V gene TRBV7-2, with D possibly being TRBD2 (6 bases). The CDR3 has 13 residues. V was clipped by 5 bases and J by 5 bases, with 12 bases between them. The germline V gene encodes CDR1 SGHTA and CDR2 FQGNSA. The CDR3 spells CASSGRLEETQYF. Here the CDR3 DNA reads TGTGCCAGCAGCGGCCGACTAGAGGAGACCCAGTACTTC. Together with reference TRBV7-2 and TRBJ2-5, the CDR3 gives the full variable domain: GAGVSQSPSNKVTEKGKDVELRCDPISGHTALYWYRQSLGQGLEFLIYFQGNSAPDKSGLPSDRFSAERTGGSVSTLTIQRTQQEDSAVYLCASSGRLEETQYFGPGTRLLVL.

This clone was recorded a few times. The V call is TRBV3-1 (or the pseudogene TRBV3-2), the J call TRBJ2-7; 15 bases are a match to TRBD2. In germline, CDR1 is LGHDT, CDR2 YNNKEL (reference sequence). Trimming removed 4 bases from V and 7 bases from J; junction bases left unmatched: 5. This CDR3 comprises 15 residues. CDR3 region: CASSLGTSGGQEQYF. In DNA, the CDR3 is TGTGCCAGCAGCCTTGGGACTAGCGGGGGGCAAGAGCAGTACTTC.